This TCR beta chain was identified in a study of lymphopenia after photon versus proton radiotherapy. Trimming removed 5 bases at V and 8 bases at J, with 21 bases between. Looked up from germline, CDR1 is LNHDA and CDR2 is SQIVND (reference sequence). The CDR3 sequence is 15 residues long. Clones were read by immunoSEQ multiplex PCR, and TCRdb kept only the in-frame ones, dropping some. The data hold about 50,000 clones, with roughly 90% observed a single time. Sequencing was performed on peripheral blood, taken from a patient treated with photon-based radiotherapy. The TCR sequence derives from a woman in her forties with cholangiocarcinoma. The chain joins TRBV19 to TRBJ1-2; tentatively, D is TRBD1 (6 bases). CDR3 DNA sequence: TGTGCCAGTAGTTCCGGGGGGCGCATACAAGGAGGCTACACCTTC. It codes for CASSSGGRIQGGYTF. Combining the CDR3 with reference TRBV19 and TRBJ1-2 gives the whole variable domain DGGITQSPKYLFRKEGQNVTLSCEQNLNHDAMYWYRQDPGQGLRLIYYSQIVNDFQKGDIAEGYSVSREKKESFPLTVTSAQKNPTAFYLCASSSGGRIQGGYTFGSGTRLTVV.